This T cell receptor (beta chain) was sequenced during a study of long-term antiretroviral therapy in people with HIV. General observations from the study: Pre-ART clonal expansion yielded clones that dominated the repertoire at all time points. HIV repertoire CDR3 lengths ranged less widely than those of controls.

Assay version v3.0 of immunoSEQ was used, and it was run at survey level. Per-sample targets for sequencing were 40,000-50,000 T-cell genomes. Sequencing used immunoSEQ multiplex PCR; TCRdb keeps in-frame clones, though not all of them. The sample records tens of thousands of clones, roughly 94% being singletons. On this clone: Its specificity is unknown.

Post-ART PBMC samples numbered at least two per donor, and pre-ART ones at least one. This clonotype was obtained from a woman aged 50 to 65 with HIV. Source: unsorted PBMCs, taken 4.1 years after starting antiretroviral therapy.

CDR3 DNA sequence: TGTGCCAGCAGTTCCGGGACTAGCGGGACCACAGATACGCAGTATTTT. It translates to CASSSGTSGTTDTQYF. This sequence joins TRBV2 and TRBJ2-3; 13 bases agree with TRBD2. The CDR3 contains 16 residues. CDR1 SNHLY and CDR2 FYNNEI come from the germline V gene. The junction had 4 bases not matched to a gene; V was cut back by 5 bases and J by 2 bases.